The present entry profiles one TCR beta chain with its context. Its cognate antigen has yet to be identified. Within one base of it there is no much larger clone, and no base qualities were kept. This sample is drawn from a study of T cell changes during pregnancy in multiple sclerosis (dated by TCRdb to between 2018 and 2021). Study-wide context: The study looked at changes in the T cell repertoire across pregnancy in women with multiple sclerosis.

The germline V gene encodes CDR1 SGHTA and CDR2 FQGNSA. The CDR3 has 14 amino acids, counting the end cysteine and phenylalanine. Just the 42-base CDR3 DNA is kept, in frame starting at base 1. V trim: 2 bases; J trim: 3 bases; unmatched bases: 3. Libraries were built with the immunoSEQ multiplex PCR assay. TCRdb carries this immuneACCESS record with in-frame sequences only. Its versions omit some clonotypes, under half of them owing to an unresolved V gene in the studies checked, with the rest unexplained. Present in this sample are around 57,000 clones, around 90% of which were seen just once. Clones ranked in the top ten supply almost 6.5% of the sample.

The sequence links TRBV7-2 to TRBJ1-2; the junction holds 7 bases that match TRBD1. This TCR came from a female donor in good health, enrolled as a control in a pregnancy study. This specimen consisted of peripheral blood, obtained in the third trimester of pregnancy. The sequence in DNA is TGTGCCAGCAGCTTAAGAGGGGGCGACTATGGCTACACCTTC. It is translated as CASSLRGGDYGYTF.